What follows describes a single T cell receptor (beta chain). The sample holds a few counts of this clone. There is no known antigen for this receptor. No quality values exist for individual bases; no much larger clone is one base distant. The sample originates from a study of blood T cell dynamics during melanoma immunotherapy (TCRdb year 2020). Regarding the research as a whole: All patients had metastatic melanoma and were given first-line pembrolizumab or nivolumab plus ipilimumab as standard of care in the United Kingdom. The training cohort consisted of consecutive patients, while an additional independent group of patients from the same centre was pooled to form an external validation set. To find early correlates of response, the study profiled the peripheral T cell receptor repertoires of patients with metastatic melanoma both before and after one cycle of checkpoint inhibitor therapy.

The V and J ends are trimmed by 6 bases and 8 bases, leaving 17 bases between them. Including the terminal cysteine and phenylalanine, the CDR3 comprises 13 residues. The entry retains the CDR3 DNA only, 39 bases that are in frame from base 1. CDR1 and CDR2 (SGDLS, YYNGEE) derive from the germline V gene. The full study reports these points: The relatively small sample size was recognized as a factor that could limit how well the results generalize. A bifurcated reorganization of the PBMC repertoire at W3, with increased clonality or increased diversity, was observed in patients who later achieved disease control, unlike in progressors. The study was unable to establish whether the T cell clones driving the repertoire changes were melanoma-specific or instead reflected general immune activation.

Every bulk PBMC sample had a fixed 350 ng of DNA loaded. Following the manufacturer instructions, the immunoSEQ TCRb Assay kit was used to amplify TCR beta CDR3 sequences from genomic DNA. The KAPA Library Quantification Kit for Illumina platforms was used to quantify pooled libraries by qPCR. Pooled libraries were sequenced on an Illumina NextSeq 500, clustered at about 0.55-1.2 pM. In the authors' own workflow: Analysis of the TCR data relied on immunoSEQ ANALYZER and the R LymphoSeq package. A rearrangement efficiency score was calculated as productive divided by the sum of productive and non-productive CDR3 sequences. Clonality was assessed using the Gini coefficient and diversity using the Renyi index at alpha=1, with pairwise comparisons between timepoints within each patient. Clonal relatedness, based on an edit distance of 3, and repertoire similarity, based on the Bhattacharyya coefficient, were both computed in LymphoSeq. Linear discriminant analysis on week-3 changes in clonality and diversity was built with the R MASS and caret packages to classify response. What TCRdb holds here is the immuneACCESS table cut down to in-frame rearrangements. Part of the clones is not present; checked against another copy, under half of the missing clones reflect an unresolved V gene, and the others are unexplained. The V and J calls and clone size are taken from that table; D and trimming were inferred from the DNA. This sample holds 10,000 or so clones; over 85% were observed only once. The ten largest clonotypes hold approximately 30% of the sample.

The time point label for this specimen denotes: pre-treatment baseline. Blood samples were collected before treatment (T0) and at week 3 (W3), after the first cycle of checkpoint blockade. Except for a couple of patients with rapid clinical progression, response was assessed 12 weeks after the first infusion by RECIST 1.1; disease control meant complete response, partial response or stable disease. Any patient who had received prior systemic cancer treatment, was on concomitant immunosuppressant therapy or had synchronous other active malignancies was excluded. Bulk PBMC and plasma cell-free DNA were both sequenced for TCR beta so that circulating cells and T cell turnover could be tracked. PBMC were isolated from blood with Lymphoprep and SepMate tubes, followed by red cell lysis. QIAamp DNA Blood Mini kits were used to extract DNA from PBMC and sorted T cell subsets.

The TCR comes from a human donor with melanoma. The chain was built from TRBV9 and TRBJ1-2; the D segment cannot be called with confidence. Sequences were derived from blood, sampled from a patient treated with checkpoint blockade. CDR3 loop: CASTLGQAMGYTF. The DNA sequence is given as TGTGCCAGCACCCTCGGTCAGGCCATGGGCTACACCTTC.